Each of the 30 T cell receptor beta chains below was sequenced from the same sample in a study of response to subunit inactivated influenza vaccine. TCRdb reprocessed the RT-PCR reads via MiXCR and lists one record per CDR3 protein. The sample has some 500,000 distinct CDR3 sequences, 25% seen once; the top ten hold approximately 2%. The material sequenced was CD4+ T cells sorted from PBMCs, taken about 5 days after vaccination. These receptors all come from a man aged 50 to 59 who received an inactivated influenza vaccine.

This sequence joins TRBV6-1 and TRBJ2-4; D tentatively reads TRBD1 or TRBD2 (6 bases each). From germline, CDR1 is MNHNS and CDR2 SASEGT. Trimming removed 6 bases at V and 2 bases at J, with 17 bases between. The CDR3 is 16 amino acids. CDR3 amino acids: CASSDTGRRSKNIQYF. Here the CDR3 DNA reads TGTGCCAGCAGCGATACAGGGAGGAGGTCCAAAAACATTCAGTACTTC.

This clonotype was observed a handful of times. This chain joins TRBV6-2 or TRBV6-3 and TRBJ2-1; 12 bases agree with TRBD2. Germline CDR1 is MNHEY and CDR2 is SVGEGT. CDR3 length: 18 residues. Trimming at V came to 4 bases and at J to 4 bases, leaving 11 bases not matched to a gene. The CDR3 loop is CASSFRRLAGVGYNEQFF. CDR3 coding DNA: TGTGCCAGCAGTTTCCGCAGACTAGCGGGGGTGGGGTACAATGAGCAGTTCTTC.

CDR3 DNA sequence: TGCAGCGTCTCATTAGGGACGAACACTGAAGCTTTCTTT. Its translation is CSVSLGTNTEAFF. The genes are TRBV29-1 and TRBJ1-1; a weak D match, TRBD1 (5 bases). V gave up 6 bases and J gave up 1 base, with 12 bases separating them. This CDR3 is 13 amino acids long. Germline V gene lookup returns CDR1 SQVTM and CDR2 ANQGSEA. The variable domain in full, completed from reference TRBV29-1 and TRBJ1-1, reads SAVISQKPSRDICQRGTSLTIQCQVDSQVTMMFWYRQQPGQSLTLIATANQGSEATYESGFVIDKFPISRPNLTFSTLTVSNMSPEDSSIYLCSVSLGTNTEAFFGQGTRLTVV.

CDR3 DNA sequence: TGTGCCAGCAGTTTAGCCGGATCGTACCCTCCCGAGCAGTACTTC. It translates to CASSLAGSYPPEQYF. The chain links TRBV28 to TRBJ2-7; D is unresolved. V was shortened by 2 bases and J by 6 bases, with 17 bases between the two germline ends. In germline, CDR1 is MDHEN, CDR2 SYDVKM. The CDR3 has 15 residues.

The V gene is TRBV20-1, the J gene TRBJ2-5, with D tentatively TRBD1 (5 bases). Looked up from germline, CDR1 is DFQATT and CDR2 is SNEGSKA (reference sequence). V shed 4 bases and J shed 5 bases, with 11 bases lying between them. The length of the CDR3 is 12 residues. The CDR3 DNA reads TGCAGTGCTACCAGGGAACGGGAGACCCAGTACTTC. It translates to CSATRERETQYF.

This chain connects TRBV7-2 to TRBJ2-1, with 8 bases fitting TRBD2. This CDR3 contains 15 residues. V dropped 4 bases and J dropped 5; count of bases not matched to a gene: 7. The germline gives CDR1 SGHTA, CDR2 FQGNSA. In DNA, the CDR3 is TGTGCCAGCAGCTGGTCGGGGGGGTATAACAATGAGCAGTTCTTC. Its protein is CASSWSGGYNNEQFF.

This clonotype was seen more than once but under ten times. The J gene is TRBJ2-5, the V gene TRBV20-1; D is undetermined. Trimming took off 0 bases at V and 3 bases at J, with 8 bases between the two ends. The germline V gene has CDR1 DFQATT and CDR2 SNEGSKA (reference sequence). The CDR3 loop spans 13 amino acids. The CDR3, as DNA: TGCAGTGCTAGAGATCAGGTCAAAGAGACCCAGTACTTC. It translates to CSARDQVKETQYF.

This clonotype showed up just once. This chain links TRBV24-1 with TRBJ2-5, with 9 bases aligning to TRBD2. The CDR3 is 16 amino acids. The V and J ends lost 4 bases and 1 base, in that order; junction bases with no gene match: 6. Germline CDR1 is KGHDR and CDR2 is SFDVKD. CDR3: CATSDPRTSAQETQYF. The CDR3 DNA sequence: TGTGCCACCAGTGACCCGAGGACTAGCGCCCAAGAGACCCAGTACTTC.

This rearrangement joins TRBV10-3 to TRBJ2-7; D is possibly TRBD1 (6 bases). Germline values: CDR1 ENHRY, CDR2 SYGVKD. CDR3 length: 14 residues. Between the trimmed V and J ends, which lost 5 bases and 4 bases, there was a span of 15 bases. CDR3 DNA sequence: TGTGCCATCAGTTTATCCGGGACACAGTACGAGCAGTACTTC. Amino acid sequence: CAISLSGTQYEQYF.

The chain joins TRBV5-1 to TRBJ1-2, with 9 bases matching TRBD1. The CDR3 covers 13 residues. Per the germline V gene, CDR1 is SGHRS and CDR2 is YFSETQ. Losses at the gene ends were 5 bases for V and 3 bases for J; bases not matched to a gene: 2. CDR3: CASRGQGDYGYTF. The CDR3 nucleotides are TGCGCCAGCAGGGGACAGGGTGACTATGGCTACACCTTC.

This clonotype appeared a few times. CDR3 amino acids: CASGGTAYEQYF. The CDR3, as DNA: TGTGCCAGCGGTGGGACAGCCTACGAGCAGTACTTC. The gene calls are TRBV6-6 and TRBJ2-7; 7 bases map to TRBD1. Germline loops: CDR1 MNHNY, CDR2 SVGAGI (reference sequence). The V and J ends lost 8 bases and 2 bases, in that order; junction bases with no gene match: 3. This CDR3 contains 12 residues.

The J gene is TRBJ2-5, the V gene TRBV29-1; 7 bases map to TRBD1. The CDR3 has 13 amino acids. V was clipped by 5 bases and J by 1 base; unmatched bases: 4. In germline, CDR1 is SQVTM, CDR2 ANQGSEA. This CDR3 is CSVHGTAQETQYF. DNA for the CDR3: TGCAGCGTTCACGGGACAGCCCAAGAGACCCAGTACTTC.

The chain couples TRBV6-5 to TRBJ1-1; unclear D gene. V lost 0 bases, J lost 1 base, and 6 bases lay in between. There are 14 residues in the CDR3. In germline, CDR1 is MNHEY, CDR2 SVGAGI. CDR3 in DNA: TGTGCCAGCAGTTACTCGAGGAAGAACACTGAAGCTTTCTTT. Its translation is CASSYSRKNTEAFF.

This clonotype was recorded a few times. The genes are TRBV12-3 or TRBV12-4 and TRBJ2-5, with 8 positions matching TRBD2. The CDR3 runs to 17 residues. With V trimmed by 2 bases and J by 1 base, 9 bases remained unmatched. The CDR3 DNA reads as TGTGCCAGCAGTTTAATACTCCGGAGCGGGGGCCAAGAGACCCAGTACTTC. Protein product: CASSLILRSGGQETQYF.

The chain recombines TRBV12-3 or TRBV12-4 with TRBJ1-1; 7 nucleotides align to TRBD1. There are 15 residues in the CDR3. The V gene end was trimmed by 6 bases and the J gene end by 1 base; junction bases not matched to a gene: 8. The CDR3 loop reads CASRRDGTANTEAFF. The CDR3 DNA reads TGTGCCAGCAGAAGGGATGGGACAGCGAACACTGAAGCTTTCTTT.

The chain joins TRBV20-1 to TRBJ2-2; 7 nucleotides line up with TRBD2. The V segment lost 8 bases and the J segment 2 bases; nucleotides outside the gene matches: 8. CDR1 is DFQATT and CDR2 is SNEGSKA in the germline V gene (reference sequence). CDR3 length: 14 amino acids. DNA for the CDR3: TGCAGTTTAAGGCGGGAGTTTAACACCGGGGAGCTGTTTTTT. It is translated as CSLRREFNTGELFF.

This clonotype was counted only a few times. The chain is built from TRBV7-2 and TRBJ2-5; TRBD1 matches at 7 bases. V shed 4 bases, J shed 5 bases, and the junction held 13 bases outside the gene matches. CDR1 and CDR2 from the germline V gene are SGHTA and FQGNSA. This CDR3 is built from 16 residues. CDR3 amino acids: CASSSQLQQGWETQYF. DNA for the CDR3: TGTGCCAGCAGCTCACAATTACAACAGGGGTGGGAGACCCAGTACTTC.

In this sample, this clonotype turned up many times. The V and J genes are TRBV29-1 and TRBJ2-6; a weak D match, TRBD1 (6 bases). Germline V gene lookup returns CDR1 SQVTM and CDR2 ANQGSEA. Trimming stripped 4 bases from V and 0 bases from J, with 10 bases between. This CDR3 contains 15 residues. The CDR3 sequence is CSVAQGSSGANVLTF. CDR3 sequence (DNA): TGCAGCGTTGCACAGGGAAGCTCTGGGGCCAACGTCCTGACTTTC.

The chain carries TRBV4-1 and TRBJ1-1; the D is unclear. Looked up from germline, CDR1 is MGHRA and CDR2 is YSYEKL. With 0 bases removed from V and 12 bases from J, the gap between germline ends came to 11 bases. CDR3 length equals 12 residues. The CDR3 DNA follows: TGCGCCAGCAGCCAAGACAGGAGGGTTCCTTTCTTT. Translating it yields CASSQDRRVPFF.

This clonotype was observed a handful of times. V usage is TRBV4-2 and J usage is TRBJ2-1; 10 nucleotides agree with TRBD2. Looked up from germline, CDR1 is LGHNA and CDR2 is YNFKEQ. CDR3 length equals 19 residues. The ends lost 0 bases at V and 7 bases at J; junction bases unmatched: 15. In DNA, the CDR3 is TGTGCCAGCAGCCAAGAAGGCGGAGCGGGAGGGCTAAGTGGGAATGAGCAGTTCTTC. It specifies CASSQEGGAGGLSGNEQFF.

The gene calls are TRBV3-1 and TRBJ1-1, with a possible D match to TRBD1 (6 bases). The germline CDR1 and CDR2 sequences are LGHDT and YNNKEL (reference sequence). The CDR3 is 15 amino acids. The V end was cut by 6 bases, the J end by 5 bases, with 19 bases between. The DNA of the CDR3 is TGTGCCAGCAGAAGTTTCGTGGGGGCGCCGACTGAAGCTTTCTTT. Its protein product is CASRSFVGAPTEAFF.

The V gene is TRBV5-1, the J gene TRBJ2-2; the D gene is possibly TRBD1 (5 bases). The CDR3 runs to 15 residues. Germline values: CDR1 SGHRS, CDR2 YFSETQ. V lost 4 bases and J lost 0, with 10 bases in between. In DNA form, the CDR3 reads TGCGCCAGCAGCGCCCAGACAGCGAACACCGGGGAGCTGTTTTTT. Residues: CASSAQTANTGELFF.

This chain links TRBV7-9 with TRBJ2-2; D possibly corresponds to TRBD1 (6 bases). The CDR3 is 15 residues long. V was cut by 5 bases and J by 4 bases, with 14 bases left in between. CDR1 is SEHNR and CDR2 is FQNEAQ in the germline V gene (reference sequence). The CDR3 region has the DNA TGTGCCAGCAGCCCACGGACAGCTGTCACCGGGGAGCTGTTTTTT. This translates into CASSPRTAVTGELFF.

This clonotype was picked up a small number of times. This sequence joins TRBV7-9 and TRBJ2-3; 7 bases are shared with TRBD1. The CDR3 runs 15 residues. The ends lost 4 bases at V and 2 bases at J; junction bases unmatched: 6. Germline V gene lookup returns CDR1 SEHNR and CDR2 FQNEAQ (reference sequence). In nucleotides, the CDR3 is TGTGCCAGCAGCTCGGGACAGAAACTCACAGATACGCAGTATTTT. Protein sequence: CASSSGQKLTDTQYF. Looking up the rest from reference TRBV7-9 and TRBJ2-3 gives the full variable domain: DTGVSQNPRHKITKRGQNVTFRCDPISEHNRLYWYRQTLGQGPEFLTYFQNEAQLEKSRLLSDRFSAERPKGSFSTLEIQRTEQGDSAMYLCASSSGQKLTDTQYFGPGTRLTVL.

The genes are TRBV5-1 and TRBJ2-7, with a possible D match to TRBD2 (5 bases). There are 14 residues in the CDR3. V gave up 0 bases and J gave up 3 bases, with 10 bases separating them. The germline V gene encodes CDR1 SGHRS and CDR2 YFSETQ. The chain's CDR3 is CASSLGGWSYEQYF. CDR3 nucleotide sequence: TGCGCCAGCAGCTTGGGCGGGTGGAGCTACGAGCAGTACTTC.

The V and J genes are TRBV7-2 and TRBJ2-7; TRBD1 is a possible D gene (6 bases). The CDR3 contains 14 residues. Between the trimmed V and J ends, which lost 1 base and 4 bases, there was a span of 11 bases. Germline CDR1 is SGHTA and CDR2 is FQGNSA. The chain's CDR3 is CASSLGAQGYEQYF. The CDR3 DNA follows: TGTGCCAGCAGCTTAGGTGCTCAGGGGTACGAGCAGTACTTC.

The table lists this clonotype with a few counts. The chain recombines TRBV29-1 with TRBJ2-7, with D perhaps assigned TRBD1 or TRBD2 (5 bases each). Trimming cost V 6 bases and J 2 bases, with 11 bases left between them. The CDR3 has 12 residues. From germline, CDR1 is SQVTM and CDR2 ANQGSEA. The CDR3 DNA is TGCAGCGTACGGGACGAGGCCTACGAGCAGTACTTC. It is translated as CSVRDEAYEQYF.

The genes are TRBV29-1 and TRBJ1-2; weak D call: TRBD1 (5 bases). With 4 bases removed from V and 4 bases from J, the gap between germline ends came to 16 bases. This CDR3 is built from 14 residues. CDR1 is SQVTM and CDR2 is ANQGSEA in the germline V gene. CDR3 sequence (DNA): TGCAGCGTTGCTGGCAGGACAAGCGGCTATGGCTACACCTTC. Amino acid sequence: CSVAGRTSGYGYTF.

The genes are TRBV5-5 and TRBJ2-2, with D perhaps TRBD2 (6 bases). The CDR3 runs 15 residues. The V gene lost 3 bases and the J gene lost 4 bases, with 13 bases spanning the gap. Germline-derived CDR1 and CDR2 are SGHKS and YYEKEE (reference sequence). This CDR3 is CASSWGEIGTGELFF. In DNA form, the CDR3 reads TGTGCCAGCAGCTGGGGGGAGATAGGCACCGGGGAGCTGTTTTTT.

This clonotype was observed a handful of times. The chain employs TRBV6-5 and TRBJ1-5; possible D gene TRBD1, 5 bases. The CDR3 covers 14 residues. CDR1 and CDR2 (germline): MNHEY, SVGAGI. The V gene lost 2 bases and the J gene lost 7 bases, with 12 bases spanning the gap. The DNA for the CDR3 is TGTGCCAGCAGTTACCCGGAGGGGAACCAGCCCCAGCATTTT. Translating it yields CASSYPEGNQPQHF.